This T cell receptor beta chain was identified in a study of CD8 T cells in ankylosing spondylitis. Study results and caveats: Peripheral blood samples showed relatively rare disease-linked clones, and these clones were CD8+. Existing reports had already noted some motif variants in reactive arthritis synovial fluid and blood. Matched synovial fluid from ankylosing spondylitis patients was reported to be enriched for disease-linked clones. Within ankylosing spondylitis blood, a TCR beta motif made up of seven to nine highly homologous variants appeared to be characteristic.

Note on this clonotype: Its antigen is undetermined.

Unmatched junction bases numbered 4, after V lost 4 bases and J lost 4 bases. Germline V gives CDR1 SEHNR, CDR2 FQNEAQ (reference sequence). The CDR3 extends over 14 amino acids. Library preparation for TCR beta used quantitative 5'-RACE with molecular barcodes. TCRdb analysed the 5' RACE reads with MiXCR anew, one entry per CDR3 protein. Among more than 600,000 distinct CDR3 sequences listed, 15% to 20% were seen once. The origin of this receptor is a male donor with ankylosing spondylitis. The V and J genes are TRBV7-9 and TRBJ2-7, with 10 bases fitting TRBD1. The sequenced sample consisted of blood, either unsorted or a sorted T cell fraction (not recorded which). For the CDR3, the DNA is TGTGCCAGCAGCTGGGAGGGACAGGGGTACGAGCAGTACTTC. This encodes CASSWEGQGYEQYF.